Listed below are T cell receptor beta chains from one sample, sequenced in a study of cytomegalovirus exposure and HLA in healthy donors. Some clones are missing from TCRdb's copy, which holds only in-frame ones; the method was immunoSEQ multiplex PCR. The sample consists of approximately 180,000 clones, roughly 80% of them appearing once. The specimen was PBMCs. Every receptor here comes from a woman aged 18-30 years in good health and CMV-seronegative. The CDR3 runs from the conserved cysteine through the conserved F or W. The order of the fields is clone size, V gene, J gene, CDR3 length, D gene, CDR3 protein, CDR3 DNA. D genes are given only for firm matches. A row's size may be missing; if present it is once, few, many or a size class.

NA	TRBV28	TRBJ2-3	15	TRBD2	CASSWGLAGPDTQYF	TGTGCCAGCAGCTGGGGACTAGCGGGACCAGATACGCAGTATTTT
few	TRBV4-3	TRBJ1-3	15	NA	CASSQESGVGNTIYF	TGCGCCAGCAGCCAAGAATCCGGGGTGGGAAACACCATATATTTT
NA	TRBV7-9	TRBJ1-5	15	NA	CASSLGRGANQPQHF	TGTGCCAGCAGCTTGGGCAGGGGAGCGAATCAGCCCCAGCATTTT
NA	TRBV27	TRBJ1-5	14	NA	CASSLWEGNQPQHF	TGTGCCAGCAGTTTATGGGAGGGCAATCAGCCCCAGCATTTT
NA	TRBV7-2	TRBJ1-5	13	NA	CASSLSGNQPQHF	TGTGCCAGCAGCTTATCGGGCAATCAGCCCCAGCATTTT
few	TRBV4-2	TRBJ2-3	17	TRBD2	CASSQDGGAGATDTQYF	TGTGCCAGCAGCCAAGACGGTGGGGCGGGAGCCACAGATACGCAGTATTTT
NA	TRBV19	TRBJ1-5	15	TRBD1	CASNRGGNNGQPQHF	TGTGCCAGTAATCGAGGGGGCAATAACGGTCAGCCCCAGCATTTT
NA	TRBV13	TRBJ2-2	14	TRBD1	CASSLDRGLGELFF	TGTGCCAGCAGCCTTGACAGGGGTCTCGGGGAGCTGTTTTTT
NA	TRBV6-1	TRBJ1-1	12	NA	CASSEFRAGAFF	TGTGCCAGCAGTGAGTTCCGAGCAGGGGCTTTCTTT
NA	TRBV6-5	TRBJ2-1	16	NA	CASSYSILNLANEQFF	TGTGCCAGCAGTTACTCGATCTTAAACTTAGCCAATGAGCAGTTCTTC
NA	TRBV27	TRBJ2-1	16	TRBD1	CASSFRQGWSYNEQFF	TGTGCCAGCAGTTTCCGACAGGGTTGGAGCTACAATGAGCAGTTCTTC
NA	TRBV10-1	TRBJ2-1	12	NA	CASSDFRAEQFF	TGCGCCAGCAGTGATTTCAGGGCCGAGCAGTTCTTC
NA	TRBV11-2	TRBJ1-3	16	NA	CASSLGTGMFGNTIYF	TGTGCCAGCAGCTTAGGAACGGGGATGTTCGGAAACACCATATATTTT
once	TRBV27	TRBJ2-7	13	NA	CASSDGETYEQYF	TGTGCCAGCTCGGACGGGGAGACCTACGAGCAGTACTTC
NA	TRBV7-6	TRBJ1-1	14	TRBD1	CASSLMGQGSEAFF	TGTGCCAGCAGCCTTATGGGACAGGGAAGTGAAGCTTTCTTT
NA	TRBV5-8	TRBJ2-3	12	NA	CASSFRTDTQYF	TGTGCCAGCAGCTTCAGGACAGATACGCAGTATTTT
NA	TRBV19	TRBJ1-1	14	NA	CASSRGDRNTEAFF	TGTGCCAGTAGTCGGGGGGATAGGAACACTGAAGCTTTCTTT
NA	TRBV28	TRBJ2-3	14	NA	CASSLAEYTDTQYF	TGTGCCAGCAGTTTGGCGGAATACACAGATACGCAGTATTTT
NA	TRBV4-1	TRBJ1-2	15	NA	CASSQLEGSAYGYTF	TGCGCCAGCAGCCAACTCGAAGGGAGCGCCTATGGCTACACCTTC
few	TRBV30	TRBJ1-1	13	NA	CAWSAATGTEAFF	TGTGCCTGGAGTGCCGCCACCGGGACAGAAGCTTTCTTT
NA	TRBV10-1	TRBJ2-1	16	TRBD2	CASSERETGSYNEQFF	TGCGCCAGCAGCGAGCGGGAGACGGGCTCCTACAATGAGCAGTTCTTC
NA	TRBV6-5	TRBJ1-2	13	TRBD1	CASMGQPNYGYTF	TGTGCCAGCATGGGACAGCCTAACTATGGCTACACCTTC
NA	TRBV11-2	TRBJ1-1	11	NA	CASSADTEAFF	TGTGCCAGCAGCGCGGACACTGAAGCTTTCTTT
NA	TRBV6-1	TRBJ1-2	12	TRBD1	CASSTGGYGYTF	TGTGCCAGCAGCACAGGGGGGTATGGCTACACCTTC
NA	TRBV18	TRBJ2-1	14	NA	CASSPQEGQIEQFF	TGTGCCAGCTCACCACAGGAGGGCCAAATTGAGCAGTTCTTC
NA	TRBV5-1	TRBJ2-7	15	TRBD1	CASSRDRDDSYEQYF	TGCGCCAGCAGTCGCGACAGGGATGACTCCTACGAGCAGTACTTC
NA	TRBV9	TRBJ2-1	15	NA	CASSVGVGATNEQFF	TGTGCCAGCAGCGTAGGGGTGGGAGCAACGAATGAGCAGTTCTTC
NA	TRBV15	TRBJ2-1	15	NA	CATSWYGGSYNEQFF	TGTGCCACCAGCTGGTACGGGGGCTCCTACAATGAGCAGTTCTTC
NA	TRBV19	TRBJ2-7	14	NA	CASSPGQGPYEQYF	TGTGCCAGTAGCCCTGGTCAGGGGCCCTACGAGCAGTACTTC
few	TRBV4-3	TRBJ1-2	16	NA	CASSQARTPSNYGYTF	TGCGCCAGCAGCCAAGCAAGGACACCTTCTAACTATGGCTACACCTTC
NA	TRBV9	TRBJ2-1	14	NA	CASSPASGPNEQFF	TGTGCCAGCAGCCCGGCCAGCGGGCCCAATGAGCAGTTCTTC
NA	TRBV10-3	TRBJ2-7	11	NA	CAISYRDEQYF	TGTGCCATCAGCTACAGGGACGAGCAGTACTTC
once	TRBV19	TRBJ1-5	17	NA	CASRVGEGEYSNQPQHF	TGTGCCAGTAGGGTAGGGGAGGGCGAATATAGCAATCAGCCCCAGCATTTT
once	TRBV5-1	TRBJ2-2	11	NA	CASRTEWELFF	TGCGCCAGCAGAACGGAGTGGGAGCTGTTTTTT
NA	TRBV20-1	TRBJ2-1	11	NA	CSASRVGEQFF	TGCAGTGCTAGCAGGGTTGGTGAGCAGTTCTTC
NA	TRBV2	TRBJ2-1	17	TRBD2	CASSSPVAGGPYNEQFF	TGTGCCAGCAGTTCACCGGTAGCGGGAGGGCCATACAATGAGCAGTTCTTC
NA	TRBV9	TRBJ2-7	14	NA	CASSVGDFSYEQYF	TGTGCCAGCAGCGTGGGGGACTTCTCCTACGAGCAGTACTTC
NA	TRBV7-9	TRBJ1-3	16	NA	CASSPTRVGSGNTIYF	TGTGCCAGCAGCCCTACTAGGGTGGGTTCTGGAAACACCATATATTTT